This record looks at one T cell receptor beta chain sequence and its context. Its matching antigen is unknown. Following autologous stem cell transplantation, relapse occurred in every patient, and exposure to brentuximab vedotin varied. The sample is drawn from a study of PD-1 blockade in classical Hodgkin lymphoma. Whole-study results and caveats: Reasons behind the repertoire differences stay unclear, perhaps disease activity or earlier therapy. Excluded were patients who started nivolumab under 1 year after ASCT, a group that had lower diversity. Significantly greater TCR diversity emerged by C4D1 in CD4+ cells but not CD8+ cells.

Germline assignment: CDR1 LNHDA and CDR2 SQIVND (reference sequence). V was trimmed by 2 bases and J by 1 base, leaving 12 bases between them. CDR3 length: 15 residues. The repertoire was sequenced with immunoSEQ multiplex PCR; TCRdb's copy has only in-frame clones and lacks some. The sample includes around 25,000 clones, about four fifths seen only once; the top ten take around 8.3%. The source is a human donor with classical Hodgkin lymphoma. The input for sequencing was peripheral blood mononuclear cells (PBMCs), taken before the second cycle of nivolumab. The V gene is TRBV19, the J gene TRBJ2-7, with D possibly matching TRBD1 (6 bases). CDR3 region: CASSITGKLSYEQYF. The CDR3 DNA sequence: TGTGCCAGTAGTATAACAGGGAAGCTATCCTACGAGCAGTACTTC.